The next 10 T cell receptor beta chains were all read from a single sample in a study of OX40 agonist ivuxolimab in advanced cancers. Assay: immunoSEQ multiplex PCR; the TCRdb copy retains only in-frame clones and omits some. The sample records 40,000 to 45,000 clones, about 86% being singletons. This material consisted of CD4+ or CD8+ T cells sorted from blood, taken in a trial of the OX40 agonist ivuxolimab. The receptors derive from an adult with an advanced solid tumor such as melanoma, head and neck, liver or kidney cancer.

This chain joins TRBV7-6 and TRBJ1-1; D is unresolved. The V end lost 4 bases, the J end lost 0 bases, and 6 bases lay between the germline ends. This CDR3 has 13 residues. Germline V lookup: CDR1 SGHVS, CDR2 FNYEAQ. This CDR3 is CASSWKVNTEAFF. CDR3 coding DNA: TGTGCCAGCAGCTGGAAGGTGAACACTGAAGCTTTCTTT.

The gene calls are TRBV9 and TRBJ1-1, with D unresolved. The CDR3 runs 14 residues. Germline CDR1 and CDR2: SGDLS and YYNGEE. Trimming shortened V by 0 bases and J by 0 bases, and 6 bases separated the two germline ends. The CDR3 reads CASSVGFMNTEAFF. The CDR3 DNA follows: TGTGCCAGCAGCGTAGGCTTCATGAACACTGAAGCTTTCTTT.

This sequence joins TRBV6-5 and TRBJ2-1; 11 nucleotides agree with TRBD1. Germline assignment: CDR1 MNHEY and CDR2 SVGAGI. The CDR3 length is 15 residues. The trim removed 1 base at V and 10 bases at J, leaving 6 bases unmatched. The chain's CDR3 is CASSYWGQGEDEQFF. CDR3 nucleotide sequence: TGTGCCAGCAGTTACTGGGGACAGGGGGAAGACGAGCAGTTCTTC.

The chain has TRBV11-2 and TRBJ1-1, with a tentative D call TRBD1 (5 bases). This CDR3 is built from 12 residues. The germline V and J ends were trimmed by 5 bases and 8 bases, with 12 bases remaining between them. Germline V gene data show CDR1 as SGHAT and CDR2 as FQNNGV. CDR3 sequence reads: CASSDDGAEAFF. CDR3 DNA: TGTGCCAGCAGCGACGACGGGGCAGAAGCTTTCTTT.

The V and J genes are TRBV9 and TRBJ2-2, with TRBD2 matching 8 bases. This CDR3 contains 18 residues. The V gene end was trimmed by 0 bases and the J gene end by 1 base; junction bases not matched to a gene: 8. Germline V gene lookup returns CDR1 SGDLS and CDR2 YYNGEE. CDR3 in amino acids: CASSVGMRLAGNTGELFF. The DNA of the CDR3 is TGTGCCAGCAGCGTAGGAATGAGGCTAGCGGGGAACACCGGGGAGCTGTTTTTT.

This chain uses TRBV6-6 with TRBJ1-1; no clear D. This CDR3 spans 13 amino acids. Germline-derived CDR1 and CDR2 are MNHNY and SVGAGI (reference sequence). V lost 6 bases to trimming and J lost 0 bases, with 8 bases between them. The CDR3 loop is CASRSSLNTEAFF. The CDR3 DNA is TGTGCCAGCAGATCCTCTCTGAACACTGAAGCTTTCTTT.

The J gene is TRBJ2-5, the V gene TRBV10-3, with 8 positions matching TRBD2. CDR3 size: 14 residues. CDR1 is ENHRY, CDR2 SYGVKD, per germline. The V gene end was trimmed by 0 bases and the J gene end by 9 bases; junction bases not matched to a gene: 6. The CDR3 is CAISESASREAQYF. The CDR3 nucleotides read TGTGCCATCAGTGAGTCGGCCTCGCGGGAGGCCCAGTACTTC.

This chain uses TRBV11-1 with TRBJ2-7; 8 bases agree with TRBD1. The germline V gene has CDR1 SGHAT and CDR2 FQDESV (reference sequence). This CDR3 has 13 residues. Losses at the gene ends were 5 bases for V and 4 bases for J; bases not matched to a gene: 4. This chain's CDR3 is CASSPDRGYEQYF. For the CDR3, the DNA is TGTGCCAGCAGCCCCGACAGGGGTTACGAGCAGTACTTC. The whole variable domain, remainder taken from reference TRBV11-1 and TRBJ2-7, is EAEVAQSPRYKITEKSQAVAFWCDPISGHATLYWYRQILGQGPELLVQFQDESVVDDSQLPKDRFSAERLKGVDSTLKIQPAELGDSAMYLCASSPDRGYEQYFGPGTRLTVT.

This chain joins TRBV5-1 and TRBJ2-3; TRBD2 matches at 13 bases. In germline, CDR1 is SGHRS, CDR2 YFSETQ. This CDR3 contains 16 residues. V gave up 4 bases and J gave up 1 base; unmatched junction bases: 3. The CDR3 loop is CASSHGLAGGTDTQYF. Written as DNA, the CDR3 is TGCGCCAGCAGCCACGGACTAGCGGGGGGCACAGATACGCAGTATTTT.

The chain couples TRBV5-6 to TRBJ1-2; D not certain. This CDR3 has 13 amino acids. V lost 4 bases, J lost 5 bases, and 12 bases lay in between. Germline V CDR1 and CDR2: SGHDT, YYEEEE. The CDR3: CASSPRSGYGYTF. The CDR3 DNA is TGTGCCAGCAGCCCGCGATCAGGTTATGGCTACACCTTC.